The present entry profiles one TCR beta chain with its context. This entry belongs to a study of T cell changes during pregnancy in multiple sclerosis. The CDR3 spans 17 residues. V was shortened by 0 bases and J by 2 bases, with 12 bases between the two germline ends. Germline CDR1 reads SGHRS; CDR2 reads YFSETQ. Clones were read by immunoSEQ multiplex PCR, and TCRdb kept only the in-frame ones, dropping some. The sample includes around 19,000 clones, 88% seen only once; the top ten take around 13%. The source is a female donor in good health, enrolled as a control in a pregnancy study. V and J are TRBV5-1 and TRBJ1-6; possibly TRBD1 for D (5 bases). This specimen was CD8+ T cells from peripheral blood mononuclear cells, taken after pregnancy. The CDR3 DNA reads TGCGCCAGCAGCTTGGGCCCAGGGCGCGCCTATAATTCACCCCTCCACTTT. Protein sequence: CASSLGPGRAYNSPLHF.